The 10 T cell receptor beta chains below all came from one sample that was sequenced in a study of PD-1 blockade in mismatch repair-deficient tumors (dated by TCRdb to 2015 to 2018). The library was obtained by the immunoSEQ multiplex PCR assay. TCRdb provides this immuneACCESS table in a form limited to in-frame rearrangements. Some clones are lacking; in checked studies, under half of them reflect an unresolved V gene, and why the rest are absent is not known. The table for this sample lists some 100,000 clones; 65% to 85% of them were counted only once. The ten largest make up around 6.9% of the sample. The sequencing here drew on peripheral blood, taken about 33 weeks after starting pembrolizumab. These receptor sequences come from an adult with mismatch repair-deficient cancer.

The chain is built from TRBV6-7 and TRBJ2-4, with TRBD1 matching 10 bases. TRBV6-7 is treated as an ORF (open reading frame) with a function not yet certain. The CDR3 sequence is 13 residues long. The V and J ends lost 7 bases and 5 bases, in that order; junction bases with no gene match: 2. For the CDR3, the DNA is TGTGCCAGCACCGGGACAGGGGAAAACATTCAGTACTTC. This translates into CASTGTGENIQYF.

The chain uses TRBV5-1 and TRBJ2-1; possible D gene TRBD2, 5 bases. The CDR3 extends over 11 amino acids. From germline, CDR1 is SGHRS and CDR2 YFSETQ. The ends were cut back, 5 bases at V and 5 bases at J, with 5 bases in the middle. CDR3 nucleotide sequence: TGCGCCAGCAGGCGGGACAATGAGCAGTTCTTC. It is translated as CASRRDNEQFF.

In this sample, this clone turned up a few times. The chain has TRBV14 and TRBJ2-1, with 9 bases fitting TRBD1. CDR1 SGHDN and CDR2 FVKESK come from the germline V gene. The CDR3 length is 20 residues. With V trimmed by 1 base and J by 0 bases, 13 bases remained unmatched. CDR3 sequence (DNA): TGTGCCAGCAGCCAAGCCTGGGGACAGGGAAAAAGGTACTCCTACAATGAGCAGTTCTTC. Translating it yields CASSQAWGQGKRYSYNEQFF.

This clone was counted between two and nine times. The V and J genes are TRBV10-3 and TRBJ2-7; TRBD1 or TRBD2 may be the D gene (5 bases each). V lost 10 bases, J lost 5 bases, and 12 bases lay in between. The CDR3 runs 11 residues. Per the germline V gene, CDR1 is ENHRY and CDR2 is SYGVKD. This chain's CDR3 is CATTRGDEQYF. CDR3 nucleotides: TGTGCCACCACCCGGGGCGACGAGCAGTACTTC.

This clone was found a few times. CDR3 amino acids: CASKAGGPDTQYF. The CDR3 DNA reads TGTGCCAGTAAGGCGGGAGGGCCGGATACGCAGTATTTT. V and J are TRBV19 and TRBJ2-3; 9 positions match TRBD2. CDR1 and CDR2 (germline): LNHDA, SQIVND (reference sequence). This CDR3 is 13 amino acids long. Trimming took 7 bases from V and 6 from J; bases not matched to a gene: 5.

The chain uses TRBV2 and TRBJ2-5; TRBD2 agrees at 8 bases. Looked up from germline, CDR1 is SNHLY and CDR2 is FYNNEI. V lost 5 bases and J lost 1; bases outside the gene matches: 3. The CDR3 covers 14 residues. The CDR3 DNA follows: TGTGCCAGCAGTCCCCGGGGGGGCCAAGAGACCCAGTACTTC. Its translation: CASSPRGGQETQYF.

V usage is TRBV19 and J usage is TRBJ2-5; 8 nucleotides match TRBD2. Germline V lookup: CDR1 LNHDA, CDR2 SQIVND (reference sequence). V trimming: 1 base; J trimming: 5 bases; junction bases outside the gene matches: 6. The CDR3 sequence is 15 residues long. The CDR3 region has the DNA TGTGCCAGTAGTATAGCGGGAGGGCCTTTGGAGACCCAGTACTTC. Its translation: CASSIAGGPLETQYF.

This clone came up many times. V gene TRBV7-9 combines with J gene TRBJ2-7; 9 bases line up with TRBD1. Trimming cost V 3 bases and J 5 bases; bases outside gene matches: 5. Looked up from germline, CDR1 is SEHNR and CDR2 is FQNEAQ (reference sequence). This CDR3 has 14 residues. CDR3 DNA sequence: TGTGCCAGCAGCTTTGTACAGGGGGCCCACGAGCAGTACTTC. This translates into CASSFVQGAHEQYF. The full variable domain, completed using reference TRBV7-9 and TRBJ2-7, is DTGVSQNPRHKITKRGQNVTFRCDPISEHNRLYWYRQTLGQGPEFLTYFQNEAQLEKSRLLSDRFSAERPKGSFSTLEIQRTEQGDSAMYLCASSFVQGAHEQYFGPGTRLTVT.

The V and J genes are TRBV19 and TRBJ2-2, with TRBD1 matching 7 bases. Germline trimming cut 10 bases from V and 6 bases from J; bases unmatched to any gene: 17. Germline loops: CDR1 LNHDA, CDR2 SQIVND (reference sequence). The CDR3 spans 16 residues. CDR3 amino acids: CAIPAGTVGRPGELFF. The CDR3 DNA sequence: TGTGCCATCCCAGCAGGGACAGTGGGCCGACCCGGGGAGCTGTTTTTT.

The chain has TRBV30 and TRBJ1-1; 9 nucleotides agree with TRBD1. Germline CDR1 is GTSNPN and CDR2 is SVGIG (reference sequence). The CDR3 spans 12 residues. V trimming: 5 bases; J trimming: 7 bases; junction bases outside the gene matches: 5. The CDR3: CAWGDRALEAFF. The DNA of the CDR3 is TGTGCCTGGGGGGACAGGGCGCTTGAAGCTTTCTTT.